This T cell receptor (beta chain) emerged from a study of CD8 T cells in ankylosing spondylitis. Whole-study results and caveats: A TCR beta motif of several highly homologous variants seemed to mark ankylosing spondylitis blood. Several of the motif variants were reported before in synovial fluid and blood from reactive arthritis.

The CDR3 spans 15 residues. V lost 1 base, J lost 2 bases, and 9 bases lay in between. The germline gives CDR1 MDHEN, CDR2 SYDVKM. This clonotype occurred a few times. Its antigen remains unknown. Generation of TCR beta libraries employed quantitative 5'-RACE incorporating molecular barcodes. In TCRdb, the 5' RACE reads were re-called with MiXCR into one record per CDR3 protein. Among about 240,000 distinct CDR3 sequences listed, about 10% were seen once. The chain is built from TRBV28 and TRBJ2-1; D is possibly TRBD1 (6 bases). The sequencing input was blood, either unsorted or a sorted T cell fraction (not recorded which). This TCR was recovered from a male donor with ankylosing spondylitis or in good health (not recorded which). The CDR3 DNA reads as TGTGCCAGCAGTTTATTTGGGACACCCTACAATGAGCAGTTCTTC. Its protein is CASSLFGTPYNEQFF.